The T cell receptor (beta chain) described here comes from a study of shared clonotypes between healthy human individuals. Looking at the study overall: Per-donor plates numbered three CD4 naive, three CD4 memory, two CD8 naive and one CD8 memory.

Genomic DNA of every subset was divided equally among multiple immunoSEQ plates. Each replicate PCR on the sorted subsets used approximately 180 ng DNA (around 30,000 T cell genomes). Data came from immunoSEQ multiplex PCR; TCRdb stores just in-frame clones and leaves some out. The repertoire holds about a million clones, with more than 75% as singletons. Germline CDR1 and CDR2: LGHNT and FRNRAP. CDR3 length: 14 residues. J gave up 6 bases and V 5 bases, and 5 bases lay outside the gene matches. This TCR was sampled from a man aged 18 to 29 in good health. The rearrangement uses TRBV12-5 and TRBJ2-7; 12 bases map to TRBD2. The sample comprised memory CD4+ T cells sorted from blood. The subset is: CD45RA-negative fraction. CDR3 in DNA: TGTGCTAGTGGTCCTGGACTAGCGGGACCCGAGCAGTACTTC. As protein: CASGPGLAGPEQYF.